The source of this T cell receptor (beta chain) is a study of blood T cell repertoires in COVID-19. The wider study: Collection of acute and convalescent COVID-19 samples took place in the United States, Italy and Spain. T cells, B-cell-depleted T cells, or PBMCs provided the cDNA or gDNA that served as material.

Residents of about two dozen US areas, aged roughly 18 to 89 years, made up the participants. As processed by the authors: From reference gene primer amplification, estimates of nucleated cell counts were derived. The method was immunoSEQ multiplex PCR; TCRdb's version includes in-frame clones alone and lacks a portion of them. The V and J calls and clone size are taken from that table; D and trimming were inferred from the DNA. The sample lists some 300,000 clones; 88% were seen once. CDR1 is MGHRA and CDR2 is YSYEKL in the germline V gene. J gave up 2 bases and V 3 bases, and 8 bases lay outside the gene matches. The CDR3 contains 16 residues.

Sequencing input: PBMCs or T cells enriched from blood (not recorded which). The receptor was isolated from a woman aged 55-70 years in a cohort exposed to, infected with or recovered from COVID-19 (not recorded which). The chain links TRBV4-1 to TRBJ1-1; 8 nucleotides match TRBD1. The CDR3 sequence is CASSHHGGTGNTEAFF. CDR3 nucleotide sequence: TGCGCCAGCAGCCATCATGGAGGGACAGGTAACACTGAAGCTTTCTTT.